A selection of T cell receptor beta chains follows, all from one sample in a study of blood T cell repertoires in COVID-19. Clones were sequenced by immunoSEQ multiplex PCR, and TCRdb holds only the in-frame ones, with some missing. In the table there are about 150,000 clones, roughly 86% of which are singletons. The sequencing input was peripheral blood. These receptors were obtained from a woman between 45 and 60 years old with acute or convalescent COVID-19. The CDR3 runs from the conserved cysteine through the conserved F or W. The D gene is left open where the match is weak. Expanded clones are given a class, and other clones once, few, many or no size at all.

V gene: TRBV2
clone size: .
J gene: TRBJ1-1
D gene: TRBD1
CDR3 protein: CASIQQGAGEAFF
CDR3 DNA: TGTGCCAGCATCCAACAGGGGGCGGGCGAAGCTTTCTTT

V gene: TRBV20-1
clone size: .
J gene: TRBJ2-7
D gene: TRBD1
CDR3 protein: CSASTTGARYEQYF
CDR3 DNA: TGCAGTGCTAGTACAACAGGGGCCCGATACGAGCAGTACTTC

V gene: TRBV5-4
clone size: .
J gene: TRBJ1-2
D gene: TRBD1
CDR3 protein: CASSSPTGGFGYTF
CDR3 DNA: TGTGCCAGCAGCTCTCCGACAGGGGGCTTTGGCTACACCTTC

V gene: TRBV24-1
clone size: .
J gene: TRBJ2-5
D gene: TRBD2
CDR3 protein: CATSDIAGDAETQYF
CDR3 DNA: TGTGCCACCAGTGACATAGCGGGAGACGCGGAGACCCAGTACTTC

V gene: TRBV19
clone size: .
J gene: TRBJ1-2
D gene: .
CDR3 protein: CASRRQGVNYGYTF
CDR3 DNA: TGTGCCAGTCGTCGACAAGGGGTTAACTATGGCTACACCTTC

V gene: TRBV7-2
clone size: .
J gene: TRBJ1-5
D gene: .
CDR3 protein: CASSLGGRQPQHF
CDR3 DNA: TGTGCCAGCAGCTTGGGGGGACGACAGCCCCAGCATTTT

V gene: TRBV2
clone size: .
J gene: TRBJ2-3
D gene: .
CDR3 protein: CASSFPQDTGTPPYTDTQYF
CDR3 DNA: TGTGCCAGCAGTTTCCCCCAAGACACAGGGACACCCCCCTACACAGATACGCAGTATTTT

V gene: TRBV6-5
clone size: .
J gene: TRBJ1-3
D gene: .
CDR3 protein: CASSSPTDSGNTIYF
CDR3 DNA: TGTGCCAGCAGTTCCCCGACAGACTCTGGAAACACCATATATTTT

V gene: TRBV24-1
clone size: few
J gene: TRBJ2-1
D gene: TRBD1
CDR3 protein: CATLGTGYNEQFF
CDR3 DNA: TGTGCCACCCTGGGGACAGGGTACAATGAGCAGTTCTTC

V gene: TRBV4-1
clone size: .
J gene: TRBJ2-7
D gene: TRBD1
CDR3 protein: CASSQDVTGGLPYEQYF
CDR3 DNA: TGCGCCAGCAGCCAAGACGTGACAGGGGGCTTACCCTACGAGCAGTACTTC

V gene: TRBV4-1
clone size: .
J gene: TRBJ1-6
D gene: TRBD1
CDR3 protein: CASSEIYRGPAPLHF
CDR3 DNA: TGCGCCAGCAGCGAAATTTACAGGGGGCCGGCACCCCTCCACTTT

V gene: TRBV11-3
clone size: .
J gene: TRBJ2-7
D gene: .
CDR3 protein: CASSPRQSYEQYF
CDR3 DNA: TGTGCCAGCAGCCCCAGACAGTCCTACGAGCAGTACTTC

V gene: TRBV3-1/TRBV3-2
clone size: .
J gene: TRBJ2-3
D gene: TRBD2
CDR3 protein: CASSPSSSGRADTQYF
CDR3 DNA: TGTGCCAGCAGCCCTTCCTCTAGCGGCAGGGCAGATACGCAGTATTTT

V gene: TRBV30
clone size: once
J gene: TRBJ2-3
D gene: TRBD2
CDR3 protein: CAWSAGRGTDTQYF
CDR3 DNA: TGTGCCTGGAGCGCGGGGAGGGGCACAGATACGCAGTATTTT

V gene: TRBV9
clone size: .
J gene: TRBJ2-5
D gene: .
CDR3 protein: CASSVVEGAKTQYF
CDR3 DNA: TGTGCCAGCAGCGTAGTTGAAGGGGCGAAGACCCAGTACTTC

V gene: TRBV5-1
clone size: .
J gene: TRBJ1-2
D gene: TRBD1
CDR3 protein: CASSSTATLRGLYYGYTF
CDR3 DNA: TGCGCCAGCAGCTCAACTGCCACCCTCAGGGGGCTGTACTATGGCTACACCTTC

V gene: TRBV30
clone size: .
J gene: TRBJ2-1
D gene: TRBD2
CDR3 protein: CAWIGLVGNEQFF
CDR3 DNA: TGTGCCTGGATTGGACTAGTTGGGAATGAGCAGTTCTTC

V gene: TRBV4-1
clone size: .
J gene: TRBJ2-5
D gene: TRBD1
CDR3 protein: CASRKRAGGSETQYF
CDR3 DNA: TGCGCCAGCAGGAAACGAGCAGGGGGCTCAGAGACCCAGTACTTC

V gene: TRBV27
clone size: .
J gene: TRBJ2-3
D gene: TRBD1
CDR3 protein: CASSLQGATSDTQYF
CDR3 DNA: TGTGCCAGCAGTTTACAGGGGGCGACGTCAGATACGCAGTATTTT

V gene: TRBV29-1
clone size: .
J gene: TRBJ2-4
D gene: .
CDR3 protein: CSVSSRVAKNIQYF
CDR3 DNA: TGCAGCGTTTCTTCAAGAGTAGCCAAAAACATTCAGTACTTC

V gene: TRBV7-2
clone size: .
J gene: TRBJ2-3
D gene: TRBD2
CDR3 protein: CASSSGLAGSDTQYF
CDR3 DNA: TGTGCCAGCAGCTCCGGACTAGCGGGATCAGATACGCAGTATTTT

V gene: TRBV3-1/TRBV3-2
clone size: .
J gene: TRBJ2-1
D gene: TRBD1
CDR3 protein: CASSPPTGLRHEQFF
CDR3 DNA: TGTGCCAGCAGCCCACCGACAGGGTTGCGCCATGAGCAGTTCTTC

V gene: TRBV11-2
clone size: .
J gene: TRBJ2-3
D gene: TRBD1
CDR3 protein: CASSSGQDIGGDTQYF
CDR3 DNA: TGTGCCAGCAGCTCGGGACAGGACATAGGGGGAGATACGCAGTATTTT

V gene: TRBV2
clone size: .
J gene: TRBJ1-2
D gene: .
CDR3 protein: CASRRGKDYGYTF
CDR3 DNA: TGTGCCAGCAGGAGGGGGAAAGACTATGGCTACACCTTC

V gene: TRBV10-2
clone size: .
J gene: TRBJ1-2
D gene: .
CDR3 protein: CASSLTLTANYGYTF
CDR3 DNA: TGCGCCAGCAGTTTGACCTTGACAGCTAACTATGGCTACACCTTC

V gene: TRBV29-1
clone size: once
J gene: TRBJ2-3
D gene: TRBD1
CDR3 protein: CSADRQGGTDTQYF
CDR3 DNA: TGCAGCGCCGACAGACAGGGGGGCACAGATACGCAGTATTTT

V gene: TRBV4-1
clone size: few
J gene: TRBJ2-3
D gene: TRBD2
CDR3 protein: CASSQASGGTDTQYF
CDR3 DNA: TGCGCCAGCAGCCAGGCCAGCGGGGGAACAGATACGCAGTATTTT

V gene: TRBV27
clone size: once
J gene: TRBJ1-2
D gene: TRBD1
CDR3 protein: CASTSYTGQVLSYTF
CDR3 DNA: TGTGCCAGCACCTCCTACACGGGACAGGTCCTGAGCTACACCTTC

V gene: TRBV6-4
clone size: .
J gene: TRBJ2-3
D gene: TRBD1
CDR3 protein: CASSDSGRTGDTQYF
CDR3 DNA: TGTGCCAGCAGTGACTCGGGTCGGACAGGAGATACGCAGTATTTT